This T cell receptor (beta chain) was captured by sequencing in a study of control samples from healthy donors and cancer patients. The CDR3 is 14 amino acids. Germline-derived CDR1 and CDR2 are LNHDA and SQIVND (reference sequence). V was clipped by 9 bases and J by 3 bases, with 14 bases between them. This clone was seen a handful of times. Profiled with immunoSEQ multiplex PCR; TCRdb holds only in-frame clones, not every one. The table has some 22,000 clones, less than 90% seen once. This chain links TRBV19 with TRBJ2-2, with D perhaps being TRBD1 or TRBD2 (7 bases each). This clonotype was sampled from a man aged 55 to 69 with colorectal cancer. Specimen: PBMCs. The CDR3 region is CASDAGGDTGELFF. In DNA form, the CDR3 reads TGTGCCAGCGACGCAGGGGGGGACACCGGGGAGCTGTTTTTT.